These T cell receptor beta chains were read from a single sample in a study of response to subunit inactivated influenza vaccine. TCRdb ran MiXCR on the RT-PCR reads and lists one entry per CDR3 protein. The data hold 450,000 to 600,000 distinct CDR3 sequences, with approximately 7.2% observed a single time. Sequencing used PBMCs from blood, obtained around 2 years after vaccination. Receptors were obtained from a man between 50 and 75 years old who received an inactivated influenza vaccine. Each CDR3 is given with its conserved first and last residue. A D gene is named only where the DNA matches it firmly. For some rows the clone size is stated as once, few or many, or as a class when expanded; others skip it.

v_gene	abundance	len	d_gene	j_gene	CDR3nt	CDR3aa
TRBV5-6	-	15	TRBD1	TRBJ1-3	TGTGCCAGCAGCTCCGGGACAGGGAGAGGAAACACCATATATTTT	CASSSGTGRGNTIYF
TRBV29-1	few	15	TRBD1	TRBJ1-2	TGCAGCGTCGGGACAGGGGGCCTGAACTCCTATGGCTACACCTTC	CSVGTGGLNSYGYTF
TRBV5-6	many	14	TRBD1	TRBJ2-7	TGTGCCAGCAGACGAGACAGGGGGCGGTACGAGCAGTACTTC	CASRRDRGRYEQYF
TRBV5-1	-	13	TRBD1	TRBJ2-1	TGCGCCAGCAGCCCCGGGACAGGGAAGGAGCAGTTCTTC	CASSPGTGKEQFF
TRBV12-3/TRBV12-4	-	13	-	TRBJ2-2	TGTGCCAGCACGTCGGGGCGTAACGGGGAGCTGTTTTTT	CASTSGRNGELFF
TRBV7-2	few	15	TRBD1	TRBJ2-5	TGTGCCAGCAGCCGAAATACAGGGGTGCAAGAGACCCAGTACTTC	CASSRNTGVQETQYF
TRBV4-3	few	18	TRBD2	TRBJ2-6	TGCGCCAGCAGCCAAGACCCGGGAGCGGGAGCTGGGGCCAACGTCCTGACTTTC	CASSQDPGAGAGANVLTF
TRBV28	few	17	TRBD2	TRBJ2-5	TGTGCCAGCAGTTTATTGCGGGGGGTAATAGCCCAAGAGACCCAGTACTTC	CASSLLRGVIAQETQYF
TRBV4-2	-	16	-	TRBJ2-3	TGTGCCAGCAGCCAAGATGAGGGGATCGGAACAGATACGCAGTATTTT	CASSQDEGIGTDTQYF
TRBV7-9	few	14	-	TRBJ2-5	TGTGCCAGCAGCATCGGACACATTCGAGAGACCCAGTACTTC	CASSIGHIRETQYF
TRBV13	-	15	-	TRBJ1-2	TGTGCCAGCACTCCGGGCGCGGCGGGGGAGTATGGCTACACCTTC	CASTPGAAGEYGYTF
TRBV29-1	many	14	TRBD1	TRBJ2-3	TGCAGCGTCCAGGGGGTCGGAAGCACAGATACGCAGTATTTT	CSVQGVGSTDTQYF
TRBV2	few	16	-	TRBJ2-5	TGTGCCAGCAGTGACTTTGCGGGAAGGAGACAAGAGACCCAGTACTTC	CASSDFAGRRQETQYF
TRBV15	few	14	-	TRBJ2-5	TGTGCCACCAGCAGAGTATTGATCGAAGAGACCCAGTACTTC	CATSRVLIEETQYF
TRBV20-1	-	13	TRBD1	TRBJ1-5	TGCAGTGCTCTGACAGGGCCAGGCCAGCCCCAGCATTTT	CSALTGPGQPQHF
TRBV12-3/TRBV12-4	many	14	TRBD1	TRBJ1-6	TGTGCCAGCAGCCAGGGACAGGGTGGTTCACCCCTCCACTTT	CASSQGQGGSPLHF
TRBV6-5	few	15	TRBD1	TRBJ1-2	TGTGCCAGCAGTTACTCCCCCCGGACAGGGTATGGCTACACCTTC	CASSYSPRTGYGYTF
TRBV10-3	-	13	-	TRBJ2-5	TGTGCCATCAGTGGGTCGGCCCTAGAGACCCAGTACTTC	CAISGSALETQYF
TRBV12-3/TRBV12-4	-	19	TRBD2	TRBJ2-2	TGTGCCAGCAGCCCCGGACTAGCGGAGAACAAAGAGAACACCGGGGAGCTGTTTTTT	CASSPGLAENKENTGELFF
TRBV6-1	many	13	-	TRBJ2-2	TGTGCCAGCAGGGAGGCGAACACCGGGGAGCTGTTTTTT	CASREANTGELFF
TRBV4-1	few	14	-	TRBJ2-5	TGCGCCAGCAGCCAAGATTGGGGTGAAGGGACCCAGTACTTC	CASSQDWGEGTQYF
TRBV7-2	few	12	-	TRBJ2-5	TGTGCCAGCAGCTTACGGACGGAGACCCAGTACTTC	CASSLRTETQYF
TRBV9	few	17	TRBD2	TRBJ2-2	TGTGCCAGCAGCGTCGGACTAGCGGGAGGTCGAACCGGGGAGCTGTTTTTT	CASSVGLAGGRTGELFF
TRBV20-1	-	11	-	TRBJ1-2	TGCAGTGCGTATCAGTTAGTTGGCTACACCTTC	CSAYQLVGYTF